The rows below give T cell receptor beta chains drawn from one sample of a study of OX40 agonist ivuxolimab in advanced cancers. TCRdb keeps only in-frame clones here, not all; method: immunoSEQ multiplex PCR. The table has some 83,000 clones, around 85% seen once. The input for sequencing was CD4+ or CD8+ T cells sorted from blood, taken in a trial of the OX40 agonist ivuxolimab. The source is an adult with an advanced solid tumor such as melanoma, head and neck, liver or kidney cancer. Each CDR3 is given with its conserved first and last residue. A D gene is named only where the DNA matches it firmly. Size is omitted from some rows. Given values are once, few, many or a class for expanded clones.

D gene	clone size	V gene	J gene	CDR3 DNA	CDR3 protein
NA	NA	TRBV6-5	TRBJ1-1	TGTGCCAGCAGTTACTCCGCAGGGACCAACACTGAAGCTTTCTTT	CASSYSAGTNTEAFF
TRBD1	NA	TRBV15	TRBJ1-4	TGTGCCACCAGCAGAGAGGGGATCACAGGGGGCAATGAAAAACTGTTTTTT	CATSREGITGGNEKLFF
NA	NA	TRBV30	TRBJ1-5	TGTGCCTGGAGTGTACGAAACAATCAGCCCCAGCATTTT	CAWSVRNNQPQHF
NA	NA	TRBV30	TRBJ2-7	TGTGCCTGGAGTGTCCTCTACGAGCAGTACTTC	CAWSVLYEQYF
NA	NA	TRBV6-6	TRBJ1-2	TGTGCCAGCAGCTATTCACGGGAGGATGGCTACACCTTC	CASSYSREDGYTF
TRBD2	NA	TRBV7-2	TRBJ2-5	TGTGCCAGCAGCTTAGGAGCGGGAGAAGGGGAGACCCAGTACTTC	CASSLGAGEGETQYF
TRBD2	few	TRBV5-4	TRBJ2-3	TGTGCCAGCAGCTGGGGAAGAAGCGGGAGGGCCGACGAGGGAGATACGCAGTATTTT	CASSWGRSGRADEGDTQYF
NA	NA	TRBV19	TRBJ1-2	TGTGCCAGTAGTATACAGGGTATCGGTGGCTACACCTTC	CASSIQGIGGYTF
NA	NA	TRBV7-2	TRBJ2-3	TGTGCCAGCAGCCAAACAGATACGCAGTATTTT	CASSQTDTQYF
NA	NA	TRBV7-5	TRBJ2-7	TGTGCCAGAAGCTTTAGGGACAGGGGGTCCTACGAGCAGTACTTC	CARSFRDRGSYEQYF
NA	NA	TRBV19	TRBJ2-7	TGTGCCAGTAGTATAGATTTTGACAGTCAGGGTTACGAGCAGTACTTC	CASSIDFDSQGYEQYF
TRBD1	NA	TRBV27	TRBJ1-1	TGTGCCAGCAGTGTGAGACAGGGTAGGGGAGGGACTGAAGCTTTCTTT	CASSVRQGRGGTEAFF
TRBD1	NA	TRBV6-5	TRBJ2-7	TGTGCCAGCAAGACAGGGGGAACCTACGAGCAGTACTTC	CASKTGGTYEQYF
NA	NA	TRBV6-5	TRBJ1-6	TGTGCCAGCAGTTACGCAGTTGCGAGTGGCTCACCCCTCCACTTT	CASSYAVASGSPLHF